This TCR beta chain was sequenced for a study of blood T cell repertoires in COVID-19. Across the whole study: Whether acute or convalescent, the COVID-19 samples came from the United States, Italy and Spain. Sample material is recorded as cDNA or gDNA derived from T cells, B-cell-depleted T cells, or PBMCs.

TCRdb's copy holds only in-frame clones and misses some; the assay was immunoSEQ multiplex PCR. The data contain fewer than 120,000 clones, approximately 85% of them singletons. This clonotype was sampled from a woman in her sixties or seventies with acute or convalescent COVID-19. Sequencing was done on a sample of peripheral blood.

This CDR3 reads CAVGGDRGNEQFF. The DNA of the CDR3 is TGTGCCGTGGGGGGGGACAGGGGCAATGAGCAGTTCTTC. V is TRBV2 and J is TRBJ2-1; TRBD1 matches at 10 bases. V shed 11 bases and J 6 bases; nucleotides not matched to a gene: 7. The germline V gene has CDR1 SNHLY and CDR2 FYNNEI. The CDR3 runs to 13 residues.